These 5 T cell receptor beta chains were all obtained from the same sample, sequenced in a study of beta chain features in type 1 diabetes. As every portion of the isolated RNA was reverse transcribed, the sequencing read expressed TCRB transcripts. Sequencing used immunoSEQ multiplex PCR; TCRdb keeps in-frame clones, though not all of them. The repertoire holds 150,000 to 200,000 clones, with roughly 9.1% as singletons. The sample taken for sequencing was central memory CD4+ T cells from blood. All receptors come from a woman aged 18-29 years in good health.

This sequence joins TRBV25-1 and TRBJ2-3; 8 nucleotides match TRBD2. CDR3 length: 16 residues. Germline CDR1 reads MGHDK; CDR2 reads SYGVNS. With V trimmed by 1 base and J by 2 bases, 5 bases remained unmatched. The CDR3 bases are TGTGCCAGCAGTGAATTTGCGGGGGGTAACACAGATACGCAGTATTTT. It specifies CASSEFAGGNTDTQYF.

This clone was seen more than once but under ten times. V is TRBV6-1 and J is TRBJ2-5; 8 nucleotides match TRBD2. The J segment lost 7 bases and the V segment lost 8 bases, leaving 15 bases of the junction unmatched. This CDR3 region has 15 residues. Germline assignment: CDR1 MNHNS and CDR2 SASEGT. The CDR3 region has the DNA TGTGCCAGCGGCCAATGGGCTAGCGGGTCAGGGACCCAGTACTTC. It specifies CASGQWASGSGTQYF.

This clone has only a few counts. Other DNA sequences within the sample encode an identical CDR3. V gene TRBV4-2 combines with J gene TRBJ2-6; a possible D gene is TRBD2 (6 bases). The germline CDR1 and CDR2 sequences are LGHNA and YNFKEQ. The V end was cut by 5 bases, the J end by 2 bases, with 13 bases between. This CDR3 has 16 amino acids. The CDR3: CASSGGKGAGANVLTF. DNA for the CDR3: TGTGCCAGCAGCGGCGGGAAGGGTGCTGGGGCCAACGTCCTGACTTTC.

This clone was seen more than once but under ten times. The genes are TRBV2 and TRBJ2-3; D may be TRBD2 (5 bases). CDR3 length: 16 residues. Germline CDR1 is SNHLY and CDR2 is FYNNEI. Trimming removed 5 bases from V and 2 bases from J, with 17 bases in between. Written as DNA, the CDR3 is TGTGCCAGCAGTCCCCTCACGGGCGGGTTCACAGATACGCAGTATTTT. Translating gives CASSPLTGGFTDTQYF.

This clone has a handful of counts. Germline and junction disagree at one end, which may indicate a read error. DNA for the CDR3: TGTGCTAGCAGCTTCGGACTTAACACCGGGGAGCTGTTTTTT. Encoded protein: CASSFGLNTGELFF. This chain uses TRBV7-7 with TRBJ2-2; a weak D match, TRBD2 (5 bases). Germline V gene data show CDR1 as SSHAT and CDR2 as FNYEAQ (reference sequence). The CDR3 consists of 14 residues.